This T cell receptor (beta chain) was found in a study of vaccination and CD4 T cells after COVID-19. The overall study: Median time from second vaccine dose to sampling was just over 70 days (14 to 241). A CEFX pool, an HIV-1 Nef pool, or else no peptide went into the control cultures.

Oncomine TCR Beta short-read sequencing was applied to DNA from cultured CD4+ T cells. MiXCR, applied by TCRdb to the PCR reads, yields one record per CDR3 protein. The sample has around 18,000 distinct CDR3 sequences, under 60% seen once. The V end lost 6 bases, the J end lost 4 bases, and 11 bases lay between the germline ends. Per the germline V gene, CDR1 is KGHDR and CDR2 is SFDVKD. The CDR3 contains 13 residues. This clonotype was picked up a small number of times. Antigen unknown. Regarding treatment: approximately nine-day PBMC culture with coronavirus spike peptide pools or control peptides (ViraFEST assay). Antigen-specific T cells were expanded with peptide pools by ViraFEST, and TCRs were then sequenced.

This chain joins TRBV24-1 and TRBJ1-1, with D perhaps matching TRBD1 (5 bases). The sequencing here drew on CD4+ T cells from blood, cultured in vitro, taken after SARS-CoV-2 vaccination. The clonotype was recovered from a human donor who had recovered from COVID-19. The CDR3: CATSLGPGTEAFF. CDR3 in DNA: TGTGCCACCAGTTTGGGGCCAGGCACTGAAGCTTTCTTT.